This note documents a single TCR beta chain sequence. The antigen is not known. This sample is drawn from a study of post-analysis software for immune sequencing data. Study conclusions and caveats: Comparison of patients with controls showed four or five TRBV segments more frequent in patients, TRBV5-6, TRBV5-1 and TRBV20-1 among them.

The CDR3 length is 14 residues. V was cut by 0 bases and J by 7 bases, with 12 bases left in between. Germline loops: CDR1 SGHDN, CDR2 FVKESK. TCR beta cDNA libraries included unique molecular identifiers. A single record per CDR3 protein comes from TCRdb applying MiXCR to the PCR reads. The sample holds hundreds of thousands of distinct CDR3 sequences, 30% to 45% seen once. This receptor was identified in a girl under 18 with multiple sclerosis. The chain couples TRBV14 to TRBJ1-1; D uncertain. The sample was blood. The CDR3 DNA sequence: TGTGCCAGCAGCCAAGATGGTGCGGCGTTTGAAGCTTTCTTT. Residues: CASSQDGAAFEAFF.